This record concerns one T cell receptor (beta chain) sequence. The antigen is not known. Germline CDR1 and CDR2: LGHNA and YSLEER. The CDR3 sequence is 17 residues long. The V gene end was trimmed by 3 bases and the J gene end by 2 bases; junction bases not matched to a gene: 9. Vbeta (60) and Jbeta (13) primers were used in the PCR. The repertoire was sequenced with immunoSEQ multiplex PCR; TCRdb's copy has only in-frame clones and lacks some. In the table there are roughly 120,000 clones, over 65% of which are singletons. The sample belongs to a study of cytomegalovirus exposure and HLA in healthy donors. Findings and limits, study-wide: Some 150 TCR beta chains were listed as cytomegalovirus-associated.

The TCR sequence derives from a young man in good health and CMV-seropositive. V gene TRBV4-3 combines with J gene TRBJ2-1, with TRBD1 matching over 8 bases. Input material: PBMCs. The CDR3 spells CASSQVLQGETYNEQFF. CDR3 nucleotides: TGCGCCAGCAGCCAGGTCCTACAGGGGGAAACCTACAATGAGCAGTTCTTC.